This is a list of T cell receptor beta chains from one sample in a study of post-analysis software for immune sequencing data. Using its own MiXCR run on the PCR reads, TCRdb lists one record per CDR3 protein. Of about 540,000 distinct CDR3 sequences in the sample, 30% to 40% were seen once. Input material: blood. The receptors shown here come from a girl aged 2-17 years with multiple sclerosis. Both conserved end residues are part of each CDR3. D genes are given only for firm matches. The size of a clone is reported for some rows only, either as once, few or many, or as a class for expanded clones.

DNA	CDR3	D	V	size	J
TGTGCCAGCAGCTTATCTAGCGGGGGGTACAATGAGCAGTTCTTC	CASSLSSGGYNEQFF	TRBD2	TRBV7-3	many	TRBJ2-1
TGTGCCAGCAGGCGATGGCCCGGACTAGCGCAATACAATGAGCAGTTCTTC	CASRRWPGLAQYNEQFF	TRBD2	TRBV6-1	few	TRBJ2-1
TGTGCCAGCAGCTTAGCAGGGGCGGTGGAGACCCAGTACTTC	CASSLAGAVETQYF	NA	TRBV7-9	few	TRBJ2-5
TGTGCCAGCAGTGGAAGGTTCCAAGAGACCCAGTACTTC	CASSGRFQETQYF	NA	TRBV6-1	NA	TRBJ2-5
TGTGCCAGCAGTTACGATCGCGGGGGGGCCTCAGATACGCAGTATTTT	CASSYDRGGASDTQYF	TRBD2	TRBV6-6	NA	TRBJ2-3
TGTGCCAGCAGCTTCACTGCGGTCTCCCCCCCAGAGACCCAGTACTTC	CASSFTAVSPPETQYF	NA	TRBV11-2	few	TRBJ2-5
TGTGCCACTATGACAGGCCTACTAGCGGGAGGGATGCAGTATTTT	CATMTGLLAGGMQYF	TRBD2	TRBV19	NA	TRBJ2-3
TGTGCCAGCAGCCAAGTCAGGGTTGGAGGCTACACCTTC	CASSQVRVGGYTF	NA	TRBV3-1	few	TRBJ1-2
TGCGCCAGCAGCCTCGAGCCCACCCAGAGTTACGAGCAGTACTTC	CASSLEPTQSYEQYF	NA	TRBV4-1	few	TRBJ2-7
TGCGCCAGCAGCAGAACTGGCCCTGAACAAGAGACCCAGTACTTC	CASSRTGPEQETQYF	NA	TRBV5-1	NA	TRBJ2-5
TGTGCCAGCAGGTCAACAGGGCTCTATGGCTACACCTTC	CASRSTGLYGYTF	NA	TRBV6-6	NA	TRBJ1-2
TGTGCCAGCAGGCGGGGGGGCCTTTACCAAGAGACCCAGTACTTC	CASRRGGLYQETQYF	TRBD2	TRBV27	few	TRBJ2-5
TGTGCCAGCAGTCCCGGGACCCACCAATTGAATGAGCAGTTCTTC	CASSPGTHQLNEQFF	NA	TRBV12-3/TRBV12-4	NA	TRBJ2-1
TGTGCCGGCAACGAGCAGTACTTC	CAGNEQYF	NA	TRBV7-9	few	TRBJ2-7
TGTGCCAGCAGCAGAGGGACCGAGGGGTATGGCTACACCTTC	CASSRGTEGYGYTF	NA	TRBV6-2/TRBV6-3	few	TRBJ1-2
TGTGCCAGCAGCTTAGTTGGGGGGGCTTACAATGAGCAGTTCTTC	CASSLVGGAYNEQFF	NA	TRBV7-8	many	TRBJ2-1
TGCGCCAGCAGCACGGGACAGTTGAACACTGAAGCTTTCTTT	CASSTGQLNTEAFF	TRBD1	TRBV5-1	few	TRBJ1-1
TGTGCCAGCAAGCTCGACGGCTCCAACTATGGCTACACCTTC	CASKLDGSNYGYTF	NA	TRBV27	NA	TRBJ1-2
TGTGCCAGCAAGGGGCGAGACAGGGTGAGGGATGAGCAGTTCTTC	CASKGRDRVRDEQFF	TRBD1	TRBV14	few	TRBJ2-1
TGTGCCAGCAGTCCCCCAGAGGGCACGGATGGCTACACCTTC	CASSPPEGTDGYTF	NA	TRBV12-3/TRBV12-4	few	TRBJ1-2
TGTGCCAGCAGTGAATCAGGGGACGGGGCCAACGTCCTGACTTTC	CASSESGDGANVLTF	NA	TRBV25-1	NA	TRBJ2-6
TGCGCCAGCACTGGACAGGGGCCGGGCGAGCAGTACTTC	CASTGQGPGEQYF	TRBD1	TRBV10-2	NA	TRBJ2-7
TGCAGCGTTGAGGGTGGCCTCTACAATGAGCAGTTCTTC	CSVEGGLYNEQFF	NA	TRBV29-1	NA	TRBJ2-1
TGCGCCAGCAAAGTTCTCCAGTACCAAGAGACCCAGTACTTC	CASKVLQYQETQYF	NA	TRBV10-1	few	TRBJ2-5
TGTGCCAGCAGCTTAGTACAGGGCTATGGCTACACCTTC	CASSLVQGYGYTF	NA	TRBV5-1	many	TRBJ1-2
TGTGCCAGCAGCTTAGCCCAGCGGGGGGCCACAGATACGCAGTATTTT	CASSLAQRGATDTQYF	TRBD2	TRBV7-8	few	TRBJ2-3
TGCAGTGCCCTGAGGGGGGGGCCCTACGAGCAGTACTTC	CSALRGGPYEQYF	NA	TRBV20-1	few	TRBJ2-7
TGCGCCAGCAGCCAAAATCCGGGACAGCGAAATGAAAAACTGTTTTTT	CASSQNPGQRNEKLFF	TRBD1	TRBV4-1	NA	TRBJ1-4
TGTGCCAGCAGTAAGGGCTCGGGGACTGAAGCTTTCTTT	CASSKGSGTEAFF	NA	TRBV5-6	NA	TRBJ1-1
TGCAGCGCTCTGGACAGGGTGACGAACACTGAAGCTTTCTTT	CSALDRVTNTEAFF	TRBD1	TRBV29-1	NA	TRBJ1-1
TGTGCCAGCTCACCGAGGAGGACGGTAATGGGTGAGACCCAGTACTTC	CASSPRRTVMGETQYF	NA	TRBV18	NA	TRBJ2-5
TGCAGTGCTAGAACCGGGCGGGGCTACACCTTC	CSARTGRGYTF	NA	TRBV20-1	few	TRBJ1-2
TGTGCCATCAGTGGGACAGGGGGCGGTCAGCCCCAGCATTTT	CAISGTGGGQPQHF	TRBD1	TRBV10-3	NA	TRBJ1-5
TGTGCCAGTACGTCCCTCGGTGGATTGGGCGAGCAGTTCTTC	CASTSLGGLGEQFF	NA	TRBV19	NA	TRBJ2-1
TGCGCCAGCAGCCACCCACCGGGACAGGGAGTGTTAGATACGCAGTATTTT	CASSHPPGQGVLDTQYF	TRBD1	TRBV5-1	NA	TRBJ2-3
TGTGCCAGCAGTCCCCCCCCTGGCAGTGAGCAGTTCTTC	CASSPPPGSEQFF	NA	TRBV28	NA	TRBJ2-1
TGTGCCAGCAGTTTTAGTCGGGGGCGGGGACACAATGAGCAGTTCTTC	CASSFSRGRGHNEQFF	NA	TRBV12-3/TRBV12-4	few	TRBJ2-1
TGTGCCAGCAGCAGGATAAAAACATCCTACGAGCAGTACTTC	CASSRIKTSYEQYF	NA	TRBV6-1	few	TRBJ2-7
TGCGCCAGCAGCCAAACGGCTACATATATGAACACTGAAGCTTTCTTT	CASSQTATYMNTEAFF	NA	TRBV4-1	NA	TRBJ1-1
TGTGCCAGCACCCGGGACAGGGATACTGAAGCTTTCTTT	CASTRDRDTEAFF	TRBD1	TRBV25-1	NA	TRBJ1-1
TGTGCCAGCAGCCCAGGACTAGCGGCATACAATGAGCAGTTCTTC	CASSPGLAAYNEQFF	TRBD2	TRBV7-3	NA	TRBJ2-1
TGTGCCAGCAGTGGACTAGCGGGGGGAAACAATGAGCAGTTCTTC	CASSGLAGGNNEQFF	TRBD2	TRBV6-4	many	TRBJ2-1
TGCGCCAGCAGTCACCCTTCAGGATCATGGGTAGATACGCAGTATTTT	CASSHPSGSWVDTQYF	NA	TRBV4-1	NA	TRBJ2-3
TGCAGTGCTAGACAGGGAGGAGGAGAGACCCAGTACTTC	CSARQGGGETQYF	NA	TRBV20-1	NA	TRBJ2-5
TGCAGTGCTAGAGAACGCGAAAAACTGTTTTTT	CSAREREKLFF	NA	TRBV20-1	NA	TRBJ1-4